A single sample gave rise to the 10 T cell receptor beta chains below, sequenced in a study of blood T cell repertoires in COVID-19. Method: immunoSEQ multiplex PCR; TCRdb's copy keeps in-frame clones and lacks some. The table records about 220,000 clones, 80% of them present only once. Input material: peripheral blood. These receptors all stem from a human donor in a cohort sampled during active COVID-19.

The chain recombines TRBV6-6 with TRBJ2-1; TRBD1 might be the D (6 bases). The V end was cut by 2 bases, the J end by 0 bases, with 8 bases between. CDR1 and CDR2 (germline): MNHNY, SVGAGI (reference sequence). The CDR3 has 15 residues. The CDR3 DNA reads TGTGCCAGCAGTTACGGGGGCAGCTCCTACAATGAGCAGTTCTTC. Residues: CASSYGGSSYNEQFF.

CDR3 coding DNA: TGTGCCAGCAGCGTAGGCGGCAGCCTCAACTATGGCTACACCTTC. It is translated as CASSVGGSLNYGYTF. V usage is TRBV9 and J usage is TRBJ1-2; D not resolved. This CDR3 contains 15 residues. Germline V gene lookup returns CDR1 SGDLS and CDR2 YYNGEE. Trimming cost V 0 bases and J 2 bases, with 11 bases left between them.

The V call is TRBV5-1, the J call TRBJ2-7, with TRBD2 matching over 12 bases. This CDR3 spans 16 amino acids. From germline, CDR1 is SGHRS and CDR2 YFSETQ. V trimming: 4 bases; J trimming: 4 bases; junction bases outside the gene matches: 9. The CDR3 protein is CASSPPTSGRDYEQYF. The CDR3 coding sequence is TGCGCCAGCAGCCCACCGACTAGCGGGAGAGATTACGAGCAGTACTTC.

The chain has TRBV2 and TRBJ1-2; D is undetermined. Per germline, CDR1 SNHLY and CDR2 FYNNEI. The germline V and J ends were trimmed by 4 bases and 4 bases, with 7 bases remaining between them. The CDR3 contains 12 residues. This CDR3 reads CASSANPYGYTF. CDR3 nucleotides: TGTGCCAGCAGTGCTAACCCCTATGGCTACACCTTC.

This chain's CDR3 is CASSTQGFGANVLTF. The DNA of the CDR3 is TGTGCCAGCAGCACGCAGGGGTTTGGGGCCAACGTCCTGACTTTC. The J gene is TRBJ2-6, the V gene TRBV28; D is perhaps TRBD1 (6 bases). Trimming cost V 6 bases and J 3 bases, with 12 bases left between them. CDR1 is MDHEN, CDR2 SYDVKM, per germline. The CDR3 has 15 amino acids.

CDR3 in DNA: TGTGCCAGCAGTCAGGGGTACTATGGCTACACCTTC. This translates into CASSQGYYGYTF. The rearrangement joins TRBV28 to TRBJ1-2, with D tentatively TRBD1 (6 bases). CDR3 size: 12 residues. The V gene lost 5 bases and the J gene lost 3 bases, with 7 bases spanning the gap. Germline V lookup: CDR1 MDHEN, CDR2 SYDVKM.

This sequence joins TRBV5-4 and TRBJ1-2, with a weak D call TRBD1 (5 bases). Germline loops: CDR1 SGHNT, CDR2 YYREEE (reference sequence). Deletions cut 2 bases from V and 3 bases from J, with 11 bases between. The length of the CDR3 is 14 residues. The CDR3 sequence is CASSLGVSDYGYTF. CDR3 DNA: TGTGCCAGCAGCTTAGGGGTTTCTGACTATGGCTACACCTTC.

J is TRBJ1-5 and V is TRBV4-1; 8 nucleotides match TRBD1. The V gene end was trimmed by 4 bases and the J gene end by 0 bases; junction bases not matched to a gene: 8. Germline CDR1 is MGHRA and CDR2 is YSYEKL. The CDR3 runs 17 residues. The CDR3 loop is CASSPTIGQGSNQPQHF. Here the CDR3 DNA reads TGCGCCAGCAGCCCCACGATCGGACAGGGTAGCAATCAGCCCCAGCATTTT.

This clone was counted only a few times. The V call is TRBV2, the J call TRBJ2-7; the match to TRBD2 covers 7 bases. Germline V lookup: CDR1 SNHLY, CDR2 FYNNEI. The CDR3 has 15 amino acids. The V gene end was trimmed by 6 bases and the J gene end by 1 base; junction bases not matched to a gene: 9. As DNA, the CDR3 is TGTGCCAGCAGACTAGCGCCCAAATCTTCCTACGAGCAGTACTTC. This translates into CASRLAPKSSYEQYF.

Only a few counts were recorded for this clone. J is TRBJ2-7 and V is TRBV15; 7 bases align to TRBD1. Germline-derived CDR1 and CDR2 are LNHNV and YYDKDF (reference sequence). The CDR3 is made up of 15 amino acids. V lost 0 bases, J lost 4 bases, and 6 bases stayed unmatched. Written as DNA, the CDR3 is TGTGCCACCAGCAGAGATCGACAGGGCACGTACGAGCAGTACTTC. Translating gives CATSRDRQGTYEQYF.